The 17 T cell receptor beta chains listed next were all sequenced from one sample in a study of cytomegalovirus exposure and HLA in healthy donors. Assay used: immunoSEQ multiplex PCR; TCRdb lists only in-frame clones, some missing. The table records some 150,000 clones, 85% to 90% of them present only once. The source material was PBMCs. These receptors all come from a man younger than 30 in good health and CMV-seronegative.

Only one count was recorded for this clone. This sequence joins TRBV7-9 and TRBJ1-1, with a tentative D call TRBD1 (6 bases). CDR1 SEHNR and CDR2 FQNEAQ come from the germline V gene (reference sequence). The V end was cut by 1 base, the J end by 1 base, with 10 bases between. CDR3 size: 15 residues. CDR3 in DNA: TGTGCCAGCAGCTTAGGACAGGCGAAGAACACTGAAGCTTTCTTT. Its protein product is CASSLGQAKNTEAFF.

J is TRBJ2-7 and V is TRBV27, with D maybe TRBD2 (6 bases). This CDR3 region has 13 residues. V lost 3 bases and J lost 2, with 8 bases in between. Germline V gene lookup returns CDR1 MNHEY and CDR2 SMNVEV (reference sequence). CDR3 in amino acids: CASSLAGPYEQYF. The CDR3 coding sequence is TGTGCCAGCAGTTTGGCGGGGCCCTACGAGCAGTACTTC.

The chain is built from TRBV4-1 and TRBJ1-1; 7 bases map to TRBD1. CDR3 length: 14 amino acids. Germline lookup yields CDR1 MGHRA and CDR2 YSYEKL. With V trimmed by 1 base and J by 7 bases, 6 bases remained unmatched. The CDR3 nucleotides are TGCGCCAGCAGCCAAGGGACAGGTTTAGGTGAAGCTTTCTTT. Amino acids: CASSQGTGLGEAFF.

The rearrangement links TRBV2 to TRBJ1-2; weak D call: TRBD1 (6 bases). Germline CDR1 and CDR2: SNHLY and FYNNEI. V dropped 7 bases and J dropped 6 bases, with 15 bases sitting between them. The CDR3 runs 13 residues. This CDR3 reads CASTRTVRHGYTF. The DNA for the CDR3 is TGTGCCAGCACTCGGACAGTTAGGCATGGCTACACCTTC. The variable domain in full, with the rest retrieved from reference TRBV2 and TRBJ1-2, is EPEVTQTPSHQVTQMGQEVILRCVPISNHLYFYWYRQILGQKVEFLVSFYNNEISEKSEIFDDQFSVERPDGSNFTLKIRSTKLEDSAMYFCASTRTVRHGYTFGSGTRLTVV.

The chain joins TRBV10-1 to TRBJ2-3, with D possibly being TRBD2 (6 bases). This CDR3 is built from 14 residues. The germline V gene encodes CDR1 WNHNN and CDR2 SYGVQD (reference sequence). The V end lost 3 bases, the J end lost 2 bases, and 9 bases lay between the germline ends. The CDR3 nucleotides read TGCGCCAGCAGTGACGGGAGACTCACAGATACGCAGTATTTT. It codes for CASSDGRLTDTQYF.

The genes are TRBV18 and TRBJ2-7; TRBD1 is a possible D gene (5 bases). The ends were cut back, 2 bases at V and 1 base at J, with 9 bases in the middle. The CDR3 loop spans 14 amino acids. CDR1 and CDR2 (germline): KGHSH, LQKENI. The CDR3, as DNA: TGTGCCAGCTCACCAAAAGGGGTTTCCTACGAGCAGTACGTC. It encodes CASSPKGVSYEQYV.

V is TRBV5-1 and J is TRBJ2-1; D gene ambiguous. Trimming pared 1 base from V and 3 bases from J, leaving 8 bases between. The CDR3 has 14 amino acids. Per germline, CDR1 SGHRS and CDR2 YFSETQ. CDR3 DNA sequence: TGCGCCAGCAGCTTGAGTACGGGCTACAATGAGCAGTTCTTC. Protein product: CASSLSTGYNEQFF.

This chain uses TRBV27 with TRBJ2-1, with D hard to call. Germline V gene sequence: CDR1 MNHEY, CDR2 SMNVEV (reference sequence). With 3 bases removed from V and 4 bases from J, the gap between germline ends came to 10 bases. This CDR3 region has 14 residues. CDR3 coding DNA: TGTGCCAGCAGTTTCGGAGTTGGGTACAATGAGCAGTTCTTC. Translated, it gives CASSFGVGYNEQFF.

The V call is TRBV9, the J call TRBJ1-1; D is undetermined. V gave up 0 bases and J gave up 4 bases, with 13 bases separating them. Per the germline V gene, CDR1 is SGDLS and CDR2 is YYNGEE. This CDR3 spans 15 amino acids. The DNA of the CDR3 is TGTGCCAGCAGCGTAGCGGAGACGGCGGGCACTGAAGCTTTCTTT. It is translated as CASSVAETAGTEAFF.

This rearrangement joins TRBV2 to TRBJ2-3; no clear D. V lost 8 bases to trimming and J lost 3 bases, with 12 bases between them. The CDR3 has 13 amino acids. Germline lookup yields CDR1 SNHLY and CDR2 FYNNEI. Here the CDR3 DNA reads TGTGCCAGCCTACCTTACGGTACAGATACGCAGTATTTT. Its translation is CASLPYGTDTQYF.

The V and J genes are TRBV19 and TRBJ1-6; 7 nucleotides match TRBD1. The CDR3 is made up of 14 amino acids. From germline, CDR1 is LNHDA and CDR2 SQIVND (reference sequence). The V segment lost 8 bases and the J segment 10 bases; nucleotides outside the gene matches: 11. The chain's CDR3 is CASGEQGQGSPLHF. CDR3 coding DNA: TGTGCCAGTGGAGAACAGGGGCAAGGATCACCCCTCCACTTT. Full variable domain (rest looked up from reference TRBV19 and TRBJ1-6): DGGITQSPKYLFRKEGQNVTLSCEQNLNHDAMYWYRQDPGQGLRLIYYSQIVNDFQKGDIAEGYSVSREKKESFPLTVTSAQKNPTAFYLCASGEQGQGSPLHFGNGTRLTVT.

The DNA of the CDR3 is TGTGCCAGTAGTGGCTCCTTGACTAGCGGACACAATGAGCAGTTCTTC. It encodes CASSGSLTSGHNEQFF. The V and J genes are TRBV19 and TRBJ2-1, with 9 bases fitting TRBD2. CDR3 size: 16 residues. Losses at the gene ends were 5 bases for V and 5 bases for J; bases not matched to a gene: 10. Germline CDR1 is LNHDA and CDR2 is SQIVND (reference sequence).

The chain recombines TRBV28 with TRBJ2-3, with 8 bases aligning to TRBD2. The CDR3 is made up of 16 amino acids. Germline CDR1 and CDR2: MDHEN and SYDVKM. V was pared by 6 bases and J by 5 bases, with 13 bases of the junction left unmatched. CDR3 sequence reads: CASSNLLSGSGDTQYF. In DNA form, the CDR3 reads TGTGCCAGCAGCAATCTCTTGAGCGGGAGTGGAGATACGCAGTATTTT.

The chain links TRBV4-1 to TRBJ2-7; D is possibly TRBD1 (6 bases). Trimming stripped 0 bases from V and 5 bases from J, with 14 bases between. The CDR3 has 15 amino acids. The germline V gene encodes CDR1 MGHRA and CDR2 YSYEKL. CDR3 bases: TGCGCCAGCAGCCAAGAGGGGGCCAGGGGCCACGAGCAGTACTTC. The encoded protein is CASSQEGARGHEQYF.

This rearrangement joins TRBV19 to TRBJ1-1; 7 positions agree with TRBD1. Germline CDR1 and CDR2: LNHDA and SQIVND (reference sequence). Trimming took 6 bases from V and 4 from J; bases not matched to a gene: 8. CDR3 length: 14 amino acids. The CDR3 nucleotides are TGTGCCAGTAGCCAACAGGGGTTAATCACTGAAGCTTTCTTT. As protein: CASSQQGLITEAFF. The whole variable domain, remainder taken from reference TRBV19 and TRBJ1-1, is DGGITQSPKYLFRKEGQNVTLSCEQNLNHDAMYWYRQDPGQGLRLIYYSQIVNDFQKGDIAEGYSVSREKKESFPLTVTSAQKNPTAFYLCASSQQGLITEAFFGQGTRLTVV.

The rearrangement joins TRBV6-1 to TRBJ2-3, with D hard to call. From germline, CDR1 is MNHNS and CDR2 SASEGT. This CDR3 is built from 11 residues. Trimming removed 6 bases at V and 2 bases at J, with 3 bases between. CDR3: CASRYTDTQYF. In nucleotides, the CDR3 is TGTGCCAGCAGGTACACAGATACGCAGTATTTT.

The count of this clone is one. This rearrangement joins TRBV18 to TRBJ2-7; D is possibly TRBD1 (6 bases). There are 15 residues in the CDR3. The V and J ends lost 6 bases and 0 bases respectively, with 15 bases between them. Germline CDR1 and CDR2: KGHSH and LQKENI. The DNA for the CDR3 is TGTGCCAGCTCCGAAGGACAGCTGAGCTCCTACGAGCAGTACTTC. It yields the protein CASSEGQLSSYEQYF.